One and the same sample provided the 5 T cell receptor beta chains below, sequenced in a study of OX40 agonist ivuxolimab in advanced cancers. The library came from the immunoSEQ multiplex PCR assay. TCRdb stores this immuneACCESS table with in-frame sequences only. Part of the clones is absent; in the studies checked, under half of the shortfall reflects unresolved V genes, and no reason is known for the rest. The sample table lists approximately 60,000 clones, approximately 84% of them with a count of one. The top ten clones comprise about 9.1% of the sample. The specimen was CD4+ or CD8+ T cells sorted from blood, collected in a trial of the OX40 agonist ivuxolimab. Receptor source: an adult with an advanced solid tumor such as melanoma, head and neck, liver or kidney cancer.

The gene calls are TRBV9 and TRBJ2-1; maybe TRBD2 (6 bases). Germline V gives CDR1 SGDLS, CDR2 YYNGEE. This CDR3 contains 15 residues. V lost 0 bases to trimming and J lost 3 bases, with 10 bases between them. In nucleotides, the CDR3 is TGTGCCAGCAGCGTAGTACCGGGAGACTACAATGAGCAGTTCTTC. Its translation is CASSVVPGDYNEQFF. Full variable domain (outside the CDR3, taken from reference TRBV9 and TRBJ2-1): DSGVTQTPKHLITATGQRVTLRCSPRSGDLSVYWYQQSLDQGLQFLIQYYNGEERAKGNILERFSAQQFPDLHSELNLSSLELGDSALYFCASSVVPGDYNEQFFGPGTRLTVL.

V gene TRBV14 combines with J gene TRBJ2-7, with a weak D call TRBD2 (5 bases). V shed 3 bases and J shed 0 bases, with 18 bases lying between them. Germline CDR1 reads SGHDN; CDR2 reads FVKESK. This CDR3 comprises 17 residues. CDR3 sequence reads: CASSQGYVGEPSYEQYF. The DNA of the CDR3 is TGTGCCAGCAGCCAGGGCTATGTGGGAGAGCCCTCCTACGAGCAGTACTTC.

The CDR3 DNA follows: TGTGCCAGCAGCCAAGTGGCCGGGGAGCTGTTTTTT. It encodes CASSQVAGELFF. The chain joins TRBV4-2 to TRBJ2-2; D remains ambiguous. The CDR3 runs to 12 residues. The germline gives CDR1 LGHNA, CDR2 YNFKEQ. Deletions cut 1 base from V and 6 bases from J, with 3 bases between.

This rearrangement joins TRBV18 to TRBJ2-1, with TRBD1 identical over 8 bases. The V gene end was trimmed by 3 bases and the J gene end by 12 bases; junction bases not matched to a gene: 16. The CDR3 loop spans 16 amino acids. CDR1 is KGHSH, CDR2 LQKENI, per germline. The CDR3 bases are TGTGCCAGCTCACCTTCCGGGACAGGCCTTCTGCGGGGGCAGTTCTTC. As protein: CASSPSGTGLLRGQFF. Full variable domain (outside the CDR3, taken from reference TRBV18 and TRBJ2-1): NAGVMQNPRHLVRRRGQEARLRCSPMKGHSHVYWYRQLPEEGLKFMVYLQKENIIDESGMPKERFSAEFPKEGPSILRIQQVVRGDSAAYFCASSPSGTGLLRGQFFGPGTRLTVL.

This clone was recorded a few times. DNA of the CDR3: TGTGCCAGCAGTTCACAGGACGCTGGAACTGAAGCTTTCTTT. Residues: CASSSQDAGTEAFF. This chain joins TRBV28 and TRBJ1-1, with TRBD1 as a possible D gene (5 bases). Germline V gene sequence: CDR1 MDHEN, CDR2 SYDVKM. Trimming took 4 bases from V and 5 from J, leaving 14 bases between them. The CDR3 totals 14 residues.